What follows are 4 T cell receptor beta chains derived from one specimen sequenced in a study of human T cells and chemical hapten exposure. Time point noted: patch test 3, about 24 weeks after DPC sensitization. The treatment here: therapeutic diphenylcyclopropenone sensitization with weekly scalp DPC. TCRdb passed the RACE reads through MiXCR, listing each CDR3 protein once. The sample carries more than 150,000 distinct CDR3 sequences, roughly a quarter recorded once. The source material was whole blood, sampled in connection with sensitization to the hapten diphenylcyclopropenone (DPC). Receptors originate from a woman in her thirties or forties with alopecia areata. Some clones in this sample may be carry-over from other donors' samples.

The gene calls are TRBV9 and TRBJ2-3, with D possibly TRBD1 on 5 matching bases. Per germline, CDR1 SGDLS and CDR2 YYNGEE. Between the trimmed V and J ends, which lost 0 bases and 5 bases, there was a span of 13 bases. CDR3 length equals 15 residues. The CDR3 nucleotides are TGTGCCAGCAGCGTAGCTCAAGGGGTCGAAGATACGCAGTATTTT. Its protein product is CASSVAQGVEDTQYF.

The CDR3 spells CATSAGTAQFF. The CDR3 DNA is TGTGCCACCTCCGCTGGGACGGCACAGTTCTTC. J is TRBJ2-1 and V is TRBV24-1; D may be TRBD1 or TRBD2 (5 bases each). V was shortened by 9 bases and J by 13 bases, with 15 bases between the two germline ends. This CDR3 spans 11 amino acids. Germline lookup yields CDR1 KGHDR and CDR2 SFDVKD.

V usage is TRBV20-1 and J usage is TRBJ1-6; 8 bases map to TRBD1. Germline trimming cut 0 bases from V and 8 bases from J; bases unmatched to any gene: 9. This CDR3 spans 16 amino acids. The germline V gene encodes CDR1 DFQATT and CDR2 SNEGSKA (reference sequence). The chain's CDR3 is CSARDSDRAAYSPLHF. The DNA of the CDR3 is TGCAGTGCTAGAGATTCGGACAGGGCCGCCTATTCACCCCTCCACTTT.

This chain links TRBV28 with TRBJ2-7; 9 nucleotides agree with TRBD2. Germline CDR1 is MDHEN and CDR2 is SYDVKM. The CDR3 sequence is 14 residues long. V lost 5 bases, J lost 3 bases, and 5 bases stayed unmatched. CDR3 amino acids: CASSLAGSFYEQYF. CDR3 bases: TGTGCCAGCAGTCTAGCGGGAAGCTTCTACGAGCAGTACTTC.